The clone carrying this TCR beta chain was seen only once. The antigen remains undetermined. Trimming removed 1 base at V and 3 bases at J, with 10 bases between. The germline gives CDR1 SGHRS, CDR2 YFSETQ. The CDR3 length is 14 residues. The sample is drawn from a study of cytomegalovirus exposure and HLA in healthy donors. In the study overall: An earlier analysis identified approximately 110 million unique TCR beta sequences in approximately 190 million T cells. Study outcomes and limitations: Association of a missense DCLRE1C variant with TCR beta V- and J-gene trimming was reported in a later analysis. Segments of the TCR beta V type were, in most cases, productive about 87% or about 30% of the time in an earlier analysis.

The PCR contained 60 Vbeta and 13 Jbeta primers. The protocol was immunoSEQ multiplex PCR, while the TCRdb copy is restricted to in-frame clones and leaves out a portion. The table lists 75,000 to 95,000 clones, 60% to 80% of them singletons. This TCR was recovered from a young woman in good health and CMV-seronegative. This rearrangement joins TRBV5-1 to TRBJ1-1; D is ambiguous. The specimen was PBMCs. CDR3 nucleotide sequence: TGCGCCAGCAGCTTGTTCATATCGGACACTGAAGCTTTCTTT. Translation gives CASSLFISDTEAFF. Variable domain in full (rest from reference TRBV5-1 and TRBJ1-1): KAGVTQTPRYLIKTRGQQVTLSCSPISGHRSVSWYQQTPGQGLQFLFEYFSETQRNKGNFPGRFSGRQFSNSRSEMNVSTLELGDSALYLCASSLFISDTEAFFGQGTRLTVV.